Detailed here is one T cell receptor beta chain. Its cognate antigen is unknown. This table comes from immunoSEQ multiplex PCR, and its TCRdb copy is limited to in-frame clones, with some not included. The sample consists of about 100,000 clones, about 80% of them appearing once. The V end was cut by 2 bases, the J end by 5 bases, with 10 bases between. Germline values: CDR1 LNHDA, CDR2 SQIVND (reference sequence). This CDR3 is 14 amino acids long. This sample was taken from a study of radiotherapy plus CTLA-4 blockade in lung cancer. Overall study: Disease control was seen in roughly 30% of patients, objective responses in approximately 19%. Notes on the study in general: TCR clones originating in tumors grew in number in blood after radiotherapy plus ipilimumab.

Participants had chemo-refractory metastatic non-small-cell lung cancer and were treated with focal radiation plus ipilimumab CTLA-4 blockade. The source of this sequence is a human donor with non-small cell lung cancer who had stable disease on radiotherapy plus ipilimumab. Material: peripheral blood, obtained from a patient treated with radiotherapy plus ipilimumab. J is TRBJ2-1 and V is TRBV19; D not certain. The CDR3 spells CASSIIRANNEQFF. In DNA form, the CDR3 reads TGTGCCAGTAGTATAATTAGGGCGAACAATGAGCAGTTCTTC.